The 2 T cell receptor beta chains in this list originate from one sample, sequenced in a study of vaccination effects on CD4 cells after COVID-19. No antigen is known for these receptors. The table came from immunoSEQ multiplex PCR; TCRdb's copy has only in-frame clones and leaves some out. Of 11,000 to 15,000 clones in the sample, over 60% were seen once. ViraFEST used viral peptide pools to expand antigen-specific CD4+ T cells before sequencing. The authors isolated CD4+ T cells after nine to eleven days of culture. A PCR test confirmed that the person had SARS-CoV-2 infection between March and December 2020. Two doses of either BNT162b2 or mRNA-1273 were given to each participant. The material sequenced was CD4+ T cells from PBMCs cultured with HCoV-NL63 spike peptides, taken after COVID-19 vaccination. The source is a human donor who had a prior SARS-CoV-2 infection.

The V gene is TRBV7-9, the J gene TRBJ2-5, with 14 bases lining up with TRBD2. V dropped 4 bases and J dropped 5; count of bases not matched to a gene: 9. The CDR3 consists of 17 residues. Per the germline V gene, CDR1 is SEHNR and CDR2 is FQNEAQ (reference sequence). The CDR3 region has the DNA TGTGCCAGCAGCTCCGGGACTAGCGGGAGTGTCTGGGAGACCCAGTACTTC. Translated: CASSSGTSGSVWETQYF.

This chain's CDR3 is CASSQDIAGTDTQYF. The CDR3, as DNA: TGTGCCAGCAGCCAAGATATAGCCGGGACAGATACGCAGTATTTT. This chain connects TRBV14 to TRBJ2-3; unclear D gene. Germline V gene sequence: CDR1 SGHDN, CDR2 FVKESK. There are 15 residues in the CDR3. The V end lost 0 bases, the J end lost 3 bases, and 10 bases lay between the germline ends.